This T cell receptor beta chain stems from a study of shared clonotypes between healthy human individuals. At the level of the study: Each donor's CD8 memory used one plate, CD8 naive two, each CD4 subset three.

Assay used: immunoSEQ multiplex PCR; TCRdb lists only in-frame clones, some missing. The sample records about 2 million clones, 85% to 95% being singletons. The CDR3 is 12 residues long. V gave up 1 base and J gave up 5 bases, with 5 bases separating them. CDR1 and CDR2 from the germline V gene are LGHNA and YNFKEQ. Points from the study as a whole: Estimated richness was generally greater in naive than memory subsets. Naive CD4 clonotypes were shared across several donors at around 5.4%.

Details on this clone: What it binds is not known.

Naive CD8 cells, CD45RO-negative and positively selected for CCR7, excluded terminally differentiated effector memory CD45RA+ cells. The chain carries TRBV4-2 and TRBJ2-5, with no clear D. This receptor was obtained from a young man in good health. The sample comprised naive CD8+ T cells sorted from blood. CDR3 loop: CASSQAQETQYF. Here the CDR3 DNA reads TGTGCCAGCAGCCAAGCGCAGGAGACCCAGTACTTC.